A single TCR beta chain is shown here with its context. Its antigen remains unidentified. No much larger clone is present one base from it, and per-base qualities are unavailable. Systemically healthy Caucasian individuals from Russia, some 36 in total and aged 6 to 90 years, were included as donors. Each donor gave about 9.2 milliliters of peripheral blood, drawn into EDTA-treated Vacutainer tubes. Ficoll-Paque density-gradient centrifugation was used to isolate PBMCs, with at least 6 million obtained per sample. Total RNA was extracted from PBMCs with Trizol reagent, with at least 5 micrograms obtained per sample. The percentages of naive CD45RAhigh/CD27high T cells were determined by flow cytometry on a PBMC aliquot from every donor. This sample is drawn from a study of blood T cells in healthy people across ages (dated by TCRdb to 2014 to 2015). In terms of the full investigation: In model experiments, template switching captured roughly one uniquely barcoded TCR beta cDNA molecule for every two T cells. To track age-related changes in TCR beta repertoire diversity, the study relied on deep sequencing normalized with unique cDNA molecular identifiers. To avoid experimental bias, donors of different ages were randomly spread across the sequencing lanes. Two additional independent replicas of 1 million unique cDNA reads from the same blood draw were analyzed for two donors (one aged 18 to 30 and one aged 80 or older). Donors were grouped into four age groups: young (average approximately 16 years), middle-aged (around 39), aged (62) and long-lived (approximately 78). Here is what the overall study found, with its caveats: Conclusive comparison of naive and antigen-experienced compartments was prevented by the profiling of bulk unsorted PBMCs. Total diversity estimates from one million sequenced T cells were considered lower bounds and underestimates. As age increased, observed TCR beta diversity per million T cells dropped in a roughly linear way, and a significant reduction was already evident by age about 40. Compared with the aged group, the long-lived group had more naive CD4+ T cells, fewer expanded clones and increased TCR diversity, suggesting age selection. Observed TCR beta diversity correlated strongly with the percentage of naive T cells measured by flow cytometry. The CMV infection status of donors was not known, potentially confounding age-related changes in expanded clonotypes.

CDR1 MNHEY and CDR2 SMNVEV were looked up in the germline V gene (reference sequence). The CDR3, from cysteine to phenylalanine, totals 13 residues. Of the read, only the CDR3 DNA is kept; its 39 bases are in frame from base 1. V lost 8 bases and J lost 5 bases; the stretch between them is 15 bases long. Receptor amplification or capture employed 5' RACE. The sequencer listed for this sample is Illumina HiSeq 2500. A second PCR of about 7 to 12 cycles was performed with a sample-barcoded 5' primer and a J-beta primer mix. Each TCR beta cDNA molecule received a unique molecular identifier from a template-switch 5' adaptor carrying 12 random nucleotides. At least 2.5 million CDR3-containing paired-end reads were obtained from each sample. All of the RNA was converted into first-strand cDNA using the Mint cDNA synthesis kit, with a TRBC-specific oligonucleotide serving as the primer. All cDNA was treated with uracil-DNA glycosylase and then went through a first 18-cycle PCR with the universal primers M1SS and BC2_uni_R. Turning to the authors' computational methods: For normalization, 1 million high-quality reads, each with a distinct molecular identifier, were randomly selected from each sample. Instead of being binned into consensus sequences, reads that shared molecular identifiers were thrown out. CDR3 identification, clonotype clustering and error correction used MiTCR with a Q25 quality threshold and the strictest error-elimination algorithm. A nonparametric unseen species model using Euler transformation provided a lower-bound estimate of total TCR beta diversity. Starting from the raw public reads, TCRdb applied fastp trimming at Q25, assembled clones with MiXCR and retained in-frame beta chains. Rows matching on CDR3 protein sequence are summarized as one entry with the most common DNA and genes. The V and J calls and clone size come from TCRdb's table, not from the authors' own analysis. The sample yields hundreds of thousands of distinct CDR3 sequences; 48% were counted once. The ten most abundant clones make up 13% of the sample.

This clonotype was sampled from a man under 40 in good health. In this chain, TRBV27 is recombined with TRBJ2-5; a tentative D match to TRBD1 spans 7 bases. Sequenced input: blood. The nucleotide sequence reads TGTGCCAGCCGCCGACAGGGAGGCGAGACCCAGTACTTC. It encodes CASRRQGGETQYF.